Given below is one T cell receptor beta chain in context. Its specificity is not known. The CDR3 runs to 15 residues. V dropped 6 bases and J dropped 4 bases, with 18 bases sitting between them. CDR1 is MDHEN and CDR2 is SYDVKM in the germline V gene. This sample was taken from a study of CD8 T cells in ankylosing spondylitis. Points from the study as a whole: Typical of ankylosing spondylitis blood, it appeared, was a TCR beta motif of under 10 highly homologous variants.

MiXCR, applied by TCRdb to the 5' RACE reads, yields one record per CDR3 protein. Here the sample spans just over 350,000 distinct CDR3 sequences, around 20% being singletons. The J gene is TRBJ2-5, the V gene TRBV28; D could derive from TRBD1 or TRBD2 (6 bases each). Sequencing was done on a sample of blood, either unsorted or a sorted T cell fraction (not recorded which). The receptor's source is a male donor with ankylosing spondylitis or in good health (not recorded which). CDR3 sequence reads: CASSPGQGGGETQYF. The DNA for the CDR3 is TGTGCCAGCAGCCCAGGACAAGGAGGGGGAGAGACCCAGTACTTC.